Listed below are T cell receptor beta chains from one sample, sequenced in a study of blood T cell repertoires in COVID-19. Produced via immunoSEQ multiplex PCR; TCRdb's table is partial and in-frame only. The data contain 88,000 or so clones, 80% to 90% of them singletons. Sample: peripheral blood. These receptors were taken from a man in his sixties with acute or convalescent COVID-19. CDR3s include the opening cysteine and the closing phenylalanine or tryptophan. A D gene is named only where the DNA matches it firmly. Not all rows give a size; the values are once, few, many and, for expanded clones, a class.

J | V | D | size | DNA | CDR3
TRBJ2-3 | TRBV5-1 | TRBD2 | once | TGCGCCAGCAGCTTGGGGATACTAGCGGGGGGGACAGATACGCAGTATTTT | CASSLGILAGGTDTQYF
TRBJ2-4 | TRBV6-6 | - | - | TGTGCCAGCAGTTACCTCAAAAACATTCAGTACTTC | CASSYLKNIQYF
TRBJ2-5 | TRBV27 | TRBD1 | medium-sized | TGTGCCAGCAGTTCAGACGTGACAGGGTATGGTGAGACCCAGTACTTC | CASSSDVTGYGETQYF
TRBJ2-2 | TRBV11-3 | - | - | TGTGCCAGCAGCACTAACACCGGGGAGCTGTTTTTT | CASSTNTGELFF
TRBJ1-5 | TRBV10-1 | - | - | TGCGCCAGCAGTGAGGTGGGGGGGCCCCAGCATTTT | CASSEVGGPQHF
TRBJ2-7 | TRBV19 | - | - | TGTGCCAGTAGTTCAGGGCTAATCTCCTACGAGCAGTACTTC | CASSSGLISYEQYF
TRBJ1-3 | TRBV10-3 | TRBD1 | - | TGTGCCACAGAGGGTCGACAAGACAGGGTAGGAAACACCATATATTTT | CATEGRQDRVGNTIYF
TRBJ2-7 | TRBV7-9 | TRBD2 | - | TGTGCCAGCAGCCCTGGGACTAGCGGGGGGCCGACGCAGTACTTC | CASSPGTSGGPTQYF
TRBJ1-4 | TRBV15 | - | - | TGTGCCACCAGCAGAGATCGGGACAAGGGGGAAAAACTGTTTTTT | CATSRDRDKGEKLFF
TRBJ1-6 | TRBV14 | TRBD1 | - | TGTGCCAGCAGCCAAGCAGGGGGGAATTCACCCCTCCACTTT | CASSQAGGNSPLHF
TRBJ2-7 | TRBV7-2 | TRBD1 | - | TGTGCCAGCAGCTTAGTACAGGGGGATTACGAGCAGTACTTC | CASSLVQGDYEQYF
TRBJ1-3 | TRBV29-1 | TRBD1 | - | TGCAGCGCGGGACAGGGGGTGGAAGGAAACACCATATATTTT | CSAGQGVEGNTIYF
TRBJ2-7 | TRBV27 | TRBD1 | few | TGTGCCAGCAGTTTAGGTGCAGGGGGCTTATACGAGCAGTACTTC | CASSLGAGGLYEQYF
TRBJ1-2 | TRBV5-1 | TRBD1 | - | TGCGCCAGCAGCTTGGAGGGACAGGGGGCCTATGGCTACACCTTC | CASSLEGQGAYGYTF
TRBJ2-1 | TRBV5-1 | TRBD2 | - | TGCGCCAGCAGCAGAGGAACGGGACTAGCAGCTAACAATGAGCAGTTCTTC | CASSRGTGLAANNEQFF
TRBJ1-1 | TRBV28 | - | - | TGTGCCAGCAGAAATGGACAGCTGAACACTGAAGCTTTCTTT | CASRNGQLNTEAFF
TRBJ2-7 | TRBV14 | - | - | TGTGCCAGCAGCGGTCGCAGGGGTCGGCTTTCCGAGCAGTACTTC | CASSGRRGRLSEQYF
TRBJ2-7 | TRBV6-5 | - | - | TGTGCCAGCAGTAACGGAATACAGCCCAGCAACGAGCAGTACTTC | CASSNGIQPSNEQYF
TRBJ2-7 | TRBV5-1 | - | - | TGCGCCAGCAGCTTGGACGGTATCGACGAGCAGTACTTC | CASSLDGIDEQYF
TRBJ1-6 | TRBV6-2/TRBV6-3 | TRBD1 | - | TGTGCCAGCAGTGCCGGGACAGGGATTAATTCACCCCTCCACTTT | CASSAGTGINSPLHF
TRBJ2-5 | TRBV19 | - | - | TGTGCCAGTAGTATTAGTATTTTGGAGACCCAGTACTTC | CASSISILETQYF
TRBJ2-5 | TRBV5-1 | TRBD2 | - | TGCGCCAGCAGCATCGGACTAGCGGGGGGCCAAGAGACCCAGTACTTC | CASSIGLAGGQETQYF
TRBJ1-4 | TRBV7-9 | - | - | TGTGCCAGCAGCCAGATTCCAGGGATTAATGAAAAACTGTTTTTT | CASSQIPGINEKLFF
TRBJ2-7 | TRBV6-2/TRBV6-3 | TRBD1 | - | TGTGCCAGCAGTAAAGGACAGGTACCCTACGAGCAGTACTTC | CASSKGQVPYEQYF
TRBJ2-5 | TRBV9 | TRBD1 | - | TGTGCCAGCAGCTCACACTTACAGGGGAGCCAAGAGACCCAGTACTTC | CASSSHLQGSQETQYF
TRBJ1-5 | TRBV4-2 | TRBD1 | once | TGTGCCAGCAGCCAAGTCCTCGTGACAGGGGACAAGCAGCCCCAGCATTTT | CASSQVLVTGDKQPQHF
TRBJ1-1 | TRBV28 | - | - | TGTGCCAGCAGCCCCCCCTTAACTGAAGCTTTCTTT | CASSPPLTEAFF
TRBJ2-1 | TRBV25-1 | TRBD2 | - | TGTGCCAGCAGTTTAGCGGGAGATTCCAATGAGCAGTTCTTC | CASSLAGDSNEQFF
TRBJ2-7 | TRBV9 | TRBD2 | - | TGTGCCAGCAGCCCGAGAGCGGGAGCCTCCTCCTACGAGCAGTACTTC | CASSPRAGASSYEQYF
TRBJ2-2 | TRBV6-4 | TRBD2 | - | TGTGCCAGCTCCAGGGGACTAGCGGGATACACCGGGGAGCTGTTTTTT | CASSRGLAGYTGELFF
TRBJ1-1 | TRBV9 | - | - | TGTGCCAGCAGCGTAACAGGGTACACTGAAGCTTTCTTT | CASSVTGYTEAFF
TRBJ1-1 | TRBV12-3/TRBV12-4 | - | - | TGTGCCAGTTTCTCGGGGGGTGAAGCTTTCTTT | CASFSGGEAFF
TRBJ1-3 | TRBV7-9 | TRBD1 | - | TGTGCCAGCAGCTCCCCCTATGACAGGGCCTTCTCTGGAAACACCATATATTTT | CASSSPYDRAFSGNTIYF
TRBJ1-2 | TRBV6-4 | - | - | TGTGCCAGCAGTGAAGTGGCAGGGGTTCTGGACTATGGCTACACCTTC | CASSEVAGVLDYGYTF
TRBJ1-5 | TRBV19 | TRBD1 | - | TGTGCCAGTAGTACGGGACAGAGCAATCAGCCCCAGCATTTT | CASSTGQSNQPQHF
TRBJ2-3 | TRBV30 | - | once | TGTGCCTGGAGTTTTTCGGGAAGTCGGGCAGATACGCAGTATTTT | CAWSFSGSRADTQYF
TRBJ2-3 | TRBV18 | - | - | TGTGCCAGCTCACCTTTCCTAGGCCCCACAGATACGCAGTATTTT | CASSPFLGPTDTQYF
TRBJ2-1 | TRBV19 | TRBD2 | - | TGTGCCAGTAGTAAAAGGACTAGCGGGAATGTCTACAATGAGCAGTTCTTC | CASSKRTSGNVYNEQFF
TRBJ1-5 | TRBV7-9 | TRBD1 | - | TGTGCCAGCAGCTTAGGGACAGGCACTGGAGGCAATCAGCCCCAGCATTTT | CASSLGTGTGGNQPQHF
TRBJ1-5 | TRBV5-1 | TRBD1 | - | TGCGCCAGCAGCCCGGCAGGGACAGCCTATCAGCCCCAGCATTTT | CASSPAGTAYQPQHF
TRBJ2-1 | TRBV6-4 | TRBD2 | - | TGTGCCAGCAGTGTAACGAGCGGGGGGGCGTTCAATGAGCAGTTCTTC | CASSVTSGGAFNEQFF
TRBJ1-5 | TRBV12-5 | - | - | TGTGCTAGTGGTTCGGTTGGGACACAATATAGCAATCAGCCCCAGCATTTT | CASGSVGTQYSNQPQHF
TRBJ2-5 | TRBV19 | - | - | TGTGCCAGTAGACAGGGTTCGGGAGAGACCCAGTACTTC | CASRQGSGETQYF
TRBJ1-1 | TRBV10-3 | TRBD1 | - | TGTGCCGCCAGGGGGAGGCGAGACAGTCGGGTCACTGAAGCTTTCTTT | CAARGRRDSRVTEAFF
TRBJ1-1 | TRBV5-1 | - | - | TGCGCCAGCAGGACATCACAGGGTTCCACTGAAGCTTTCTTT | CASRTSQGSTEAFF
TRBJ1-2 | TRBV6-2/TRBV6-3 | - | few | TGTGCCAGCAGCGCCGGGAGAAACTATGGCTACACCTTC | CASSAGRNYGYTF
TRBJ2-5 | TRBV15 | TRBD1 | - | TGTGCCACCAGCAGGGGGAACAGGGGACAAGAAGAGACCCAGTACTTC | CATSRGNRGQEETQYF
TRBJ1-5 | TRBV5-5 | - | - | TGTGCCAGCAGCTTGGGTAGCGGTCCGAGGCCCCAGCATTTT | CASSLGSGPRPQHF
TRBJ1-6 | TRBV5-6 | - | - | TGTGCCAGCAGCTTGGGACAGATAAATAATTCACCCCTCCACTTT | CASSLGQINNSPLHF
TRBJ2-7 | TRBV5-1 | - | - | TGCGCCAGCAGCTTCACTACAGGGAGCTCCTACGAGCAGTACTTC | CASSFTTGSSYEQYF